This is a list of T cell receptor beta chains from one sample in a study of graft-versus-host responses after intestinal transplantation. The assay was immunoSEQ multiplex PCR, and TCRdb's table has in-frame clones only and misses some. This sample has about 25,000 clones, with approximately 96% found just once. Material: PBMCs, obtained around 29 days after intestinal transplant. These receptors were collected from a human patient who received an intestinal transplant, so some T cells may come from the graft donor. Both conserved end residues are part of each CDR3. Fields, in order: D gene, V gene, clone size, J gene, CDR3 DNA, CDR3 protein. A D gene is named only where the DNA matches it firmly. Only some rows state a clone size, as once, few, many or a class for expanded clones.

.	TRBV5-4	.	TRBJ1-4	TGTGCCAGCAGCTTGAAGCCAGGTTCTAATGAAAAACTGTTTTTT	CASSLKPGSNEKLFF
TRBD1	TRBV5-1	.	TRBJ1-2	TGCGCCAGCAGCTTGTGGACAGGGGATGGCTACACCTTC	CASSLWTGDGYTF
.	TRBV7-2	.	TRBJ2-3	TGTGCCAGCAGCCCCCGGACTGACACAGATACGCAGTATTTT	CASSPRTDTDTQYF
.	TRBV6-5	.	TRBJ1-1	TGTGCCAGCAGTGCAACACCCACTGAAGCTTTCTTT	CASSATPTEAFF
TRBD1	TRBV7-9	.	TRBJ1-1	TGTGCCAGCAGCTCGGCACAGGGGACGAACACTGAAGCTTTCTTT	CASSSAQGTNTEAFF
.	TRBV28	.	TRBJ2-1	TGTGCCAGCACCAACTCCCCGCGGGGTGAGCAGTTCTTC	CASTNSPRGEQFF
.	TRBV2	.	TRBJ1-6	TGTGCCAGCAGTAAAGGTCATTCACCCCTCCACTTT	CASSKGHSPLHF
.	TRBV4-1	.	TRBJ1-2	TGCGCCAGCAGCCAAGGGCTTTACCAAACCGGGACGTATGGCTACACCTTC	CASSQGLYQTGTYGYTF
TRBD2	TRBV7-9	.	TRBJ2-5	TGTGCCAGCAGCTTGCCCGGGACTAGCGGACAAGAGACCCAGTACTTC	CASSLPGTSGQETQYF
.	TRBV6-5	.	TRBJ1-1	TGTGCCAGCAGCCACGGGGAAGCTGAAGCTTTCTTT	CASSHGEAEAFF
.	TRBV6-1	.	TRBJ2-7	TGTGCCAGTTGGGGGGGCTTCCCCTCCTACGAGCAGTACTTC	CASWGGFPSYEQYF
.	TRBV5-4	.	TRBJ2-3	TGTGCCAGCAGCTTGGATTTTCCCGGGGATACGCAGTATTTT	CASSLDFPGDTQYF
.	TRBV19	.	TRBJ2-2	TGTGCCAGTAGTATGGGGAGCGGGGAGCTGTTTTTT	CASSMGSGELFF
TRBD1	TRBV5-6	once	TRBJ2-5	TGTGCCAGCAGCTTGACAGGACAGGGATATCTCCAAGAGACCCAGTACTTC	CASSLTGQGYLQETQYF
.	TRBV4-1	.	TRBJ2-1	TGCGCCAGCAGCCAAGATTGGCCGTCCTACAATGAGCAGTTCTTC	CASSQDWPSYNEQFF
.	TRBV5-4	.	TRBJ1-2	TGTGCCAGCAGCTTGGGGTTCGGGTCCGGCTACACCTTC	CASSLGFGSGYTF
.	TRBV30	.	TRBJ1-1	TGTGCCTGGAGTGTACTCGGGGGCACTGAAGCTTTCTTT	CAWSVLGGTEAFF
.	TRBV5-1	.	TRBJ2-1	TGCGCCAGCAGCTTCCCTTTTCGCACCCGAGATCGAGGGGACAATGAGCAGTTCTTC	CASSFPFRTRDRGDNEQFF
.	TRBV29-1	.	TRBJ2-7	TGCAGCGTTGCGGGGGAAGGCGGAGGGGGATACTCCTACGAGCAGTACTTC	CSVAGEGGGGYSYEQYF
.	TRBV7-6	.	TRBJ1-1	TGTGCCAGCAGCCGAACAGGGAATACTGAAGCTTTCTTT	CASSRTGNTEAFF
TRBD2	TRBV27	.	TRBJ2-3	TGTGCCAGCAGTTTATGGACTAGCGGGAGTAGCACAGATACGCAGTATTTT	CASSLWTSGSSTDTQYF
.	TRBV4-1	.	TRBJ2-5	TGCGCCAGCACCCTTAGGCCAGCCCCTGAGGGCGAGACCCAGTACTTC	CASTLRPAPEGETQYF
.	TRBV10-3	.	TRBJ1-4	TGTGCCATCAGTGAGAGGAGGGGTAATGAAAAACTGTTTTTT	CAISERRGNEKLFF
.	TRBV27	.	TRBJ2-6	TGTGCCAGCAGTTTAGGTGGGGTGGAATTCTCTGGGGCCAACGTCCTGACTTTC	CASSLGGVEFSGANVLTF
.	TRBV9	.	TRBJ2-1	TGTGCCAGCAGCGTAGATCCAACCTACAATGAGCAGTTCTTC	CASSVDPTYNEQFF
TRBD1	TRBV27	.	TRBJ2-1	TGTGCCAGCAGTTCCCTGCGGACAGGTTGGTCCTACAATGAGCAGTTCTTC	CASSSLRTGWSYNEQFF
.	TRBV7-8	.	TRBJ2-1	TGTGCCAGCAGCCCCCGCCGAATACGAGACAATGAGCAGTTCTTC	CASSPRRIRDNEQFF
TRBD2	TRBV27	.	TRBJ2-7	TGTGCCAGCAGCCCTGTAGCGGGAGGGCCTTACGAGCAGTACTTC	CASSPVAGGPYEQYF
.	TRBV12-2	.	TRBJ2-7	TGTGCAAGTCGCTTAATCAGGGAGACCTACGAGCAGTACTTC	CASRLIRETYEQYF
.	TRBV6-5	.	TRBJ2-3	TGTGCCAGCGAATCGGGGGGCACAGATACGCAGTATTTT	CASESGGTDTQYF
.	TRBV19	.	TRBJ1-5	TGTGCCAGTAGTATAGGGCCATCCTATCAGCCCCAGCATTTT	CASSIGPSYQPQHF
.	TRBV5-6	.	TRBJ1-2	TGTGCCAGCAGCTTGGTGGGGCAGTATGGCTACACCTTC	CASSLVGQYGYTF
TRBD2	TRBV5-1	.	TRBJ2-7	TGCGCCAGCAGCTTGGACGCCGGGACTAGCGCCTCTAGAAAACCCTACGAGCAGTACTTC	CASSLDAGTSASRKPYEQYF
TRBD1	TRBV29-1	.	TRBJ2-1	TGCAGCGTTGCGGACAGGGTCTACGATGAGCAGTTCTTC	CSVADRVYDEQFF
.	TRBV5-8	few	TRBJ2-2	TGTGCCAGCAGCCCGGACAGAGATCACACCGGGGAGCTGTTTTTT	CASSPDRDHTGELFF